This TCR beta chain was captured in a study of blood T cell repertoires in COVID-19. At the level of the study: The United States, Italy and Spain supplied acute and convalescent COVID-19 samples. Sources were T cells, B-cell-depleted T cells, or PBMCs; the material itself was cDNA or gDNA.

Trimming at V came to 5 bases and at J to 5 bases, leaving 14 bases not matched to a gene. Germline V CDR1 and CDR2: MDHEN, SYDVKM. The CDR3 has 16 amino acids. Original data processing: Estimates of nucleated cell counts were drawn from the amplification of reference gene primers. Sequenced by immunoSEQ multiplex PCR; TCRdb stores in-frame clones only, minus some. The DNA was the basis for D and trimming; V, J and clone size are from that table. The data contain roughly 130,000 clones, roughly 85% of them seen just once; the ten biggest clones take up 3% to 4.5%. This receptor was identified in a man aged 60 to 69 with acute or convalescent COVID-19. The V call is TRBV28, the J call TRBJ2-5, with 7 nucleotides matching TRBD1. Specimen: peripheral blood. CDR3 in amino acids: CASSPPGQTTVETQYF. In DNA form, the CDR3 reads TGTGCCAGCAGTCCCCCGGGACAGACGACGGTGGAGACCCAGTACTTC.